Below are 15 T cell receptor beta chains sequenced from a single sample in a study of regulatory T cells in long-lasting Graves disease. CDR3 regions were amplified by Arm-PCR using iRepertoire HTBI primers to build TCR beta libraries. TCRdb used MiXCR to reprocess the multiplex PCR reads, holding one entry per CDR3 protein. Among approximately 400,000 distinct CDR3 sequences listed, roughly 20% were seen once. Time point in this sample: persistent/refractory GD, antithyroid drugs over 5 years with positive TRAb. PBMC-derived RNA was used for the TCR library. The sequences come from peripheral blood mononuclear cells (PBMCs), collected when the disease was refractory, from a patient treated with antithyroid drugs. These TCRs come from a woman between 40 and 50 years old with Graves disease.

This clonotype has only a few counts. The J gene is TRBJ1-6, the V gene TRBV9; a possible D gene is TRBD1 (6 bases). The germline gives CDR1 SGDLS, CDR2 YYNGEE. This CDR3 spans 14 amino acids. With 2 bases removed from V and 7 bases from J, the gap between germline ends came to 10 bases. CDR3 protein: CASSVGQGNSPLHF. In DNA, the CDR3 is TGTGCCAGCAGCGTTGGGCAGGGGAATTCACCCCTCCACTTT.

This clonotype was found many times. The chain carries TRBV20-1 and TRBJ2-7; D might be TRBD2 (7 bases). Germline CDR1 reads DFQATT; CDR2 reads SNEGSKA (reference sequence). Trimming removed 5 bases from V and 3 bases from J, with 14 bases in between. The CDR3 has 13 amino acids. The CDR3 nucleotides are TGCAGTGCTTATAAGGGGGGGGACTACGAGCAGTACTTC. This sequence encodes CSAYKGGDYEQYF.

This clonotype has at least ten counts. The chain combines TRBV6-5 with TRBJ2-7; D may be TRBD1 (7 bases). The CDR3 is 15 residues long. Trimming pared 0 bases from V and 4 bases from J, leaving 13 bases between. Looked up from germline, CDR1 is MNHEY and CDR2 is SVGAGI. In DNA, the CDR3 is TGTGCCAGCAGTTACTCCGGAGGGACAGTGTACGAGCAGTACTTC. Translating it yields CASSYSGGTVYEQYF.

Here the CDR3 reads CASSPGGGNTIYF. Here the CDR3 DNA reads TGCGCCAGCAGCCCAGGGGGCGGAAACACCATATATTTT. The chain couples TRBV5-1 to TRBJ1-3, with TRBD1 matching over 8 bases. CDR3 size: 13 residues. Trimming removed 4 bases from V and 4 bases from J; junction bases left unmatched: 1. The germline V gene has CDR1 SGHRS and CDR2 YFSETQ.

This clonotype showed up many times. V and J are TRBV2 and TRBJ1-4; D is possibly TRBD1 (6 bases). Trimming removed 10 bases from V and 8 bases from J, with 17 bases in between. There are 13 residues in the CDR3. From germline, CDR1 is SNHLY and CDR2 FYNNEI. The CDR3, as DNA: TGTGCCAACAGACGGGGGGCAGGGGAAAAACTGTTTTTT. It is translated as CANRRGAGEKLFF.

The table lists this clonotype with a count of one. The rearrangement uses TRBV9 and TRBJ2-5; 7 bases match TRBD1. V was clipped by 4 bases and J by 4 bases; unmatched bases: 10. The CDR3 runs to 15 residues. Germline assignment: CDR1 SGDLS and CDR2 YYNGEE. The CDR3 region has the DNA TGTGCCAGCAGCCCCGGACAGGTCCTAGGAGAGACCCAGTACTTC. Its protein is CASSPGQVLGETQYF.

The gene calls are TRBV20-1 and TRBJ2-7; D may be TRBD1 (5 bases). The length of the CDR3 is 14 residues. Germline V gives CDR1 DFQATT, CDR2 SNEGSKA (reference sequence). Trimming took 2 bases from V and 6 from J, leaving 17 bases between them. CDR3 coding DNA: TGCAGTGCTAGACTTCCAAGACAGAATCGCGAGCAGTACTTC. Amino acid sequence: CSARLPRQNREQYF.

This clonotype was recorded at least ten times. The V gene is TRBV27, the J gene TRBJ1-1; no reliable D call. The germline CDR1 and CDR2 sequences are MNHEY and SMNVEV (reference sequence). Deletions cut 6 bases from V and 4 bases from J, with 15 bases between. This CDR3 spans 14 amino acids. For the CDR3, the DNA is TGTGCCAGCAGCCCGTATTTGGGAGGCACTGAAGCTTTCTTT. Translated: CASSPYLGGTEAFF.

This clonotype has only a few counts. The chain combines TRBV6-5 with TRBJ2-7, with D tentatively TRBD1 or TRBD2 (5 bases each). V shed 4 bases and J shed 9 bases, with 13 bases lying between them. CDR3 size: 12 residues. Germline CDR1 MNHEY, CDR2 SVGAGI. CDR3 sequence: CASSFSAGRQYF. DNA of the CDR3: TGTGCCAGCAGTTTCTCGGCAGGGAGGCAGTACTTC.

The chain employs TRBV19 and TRBJ1-1; D is unresolved. Deletions cut 5 bases from V and 0 bases from J, with 10 bases between. This CDR3 is built from 14 residues. Germline V gene sequence: CDR1 LNHDA, CDR2 SQIVND (reference sequence). As DNA, the CDR3 is TGTGCCAGTAGTCCCTGGACGGTGAACACTGAAGCTTTCTTT. Its protein is CASSPWTVNTEAFF.

The chain recombines TRBV9 with TRBJ2-6; maybe TRBD1 (5 bases). CDR3 length: 18 amino acids. Trimming shortened V by 3 bases and J by 0 bases, and 16 bases separated the two germline ends. CDR1 and CDR2 from the germline V gene are SGDLS and YYNGEE. As DNA, the CDR3 is TGTGCCAGCAGCGACCCCGGCAGGGTGCCCTCTGGGGCCAACGTCCTGACTTTC. It specifies CASSDPGRVPSGANVLTF. Variable domain in full (rest from reference TRBV9 and TRBJ2-6): DSGVTQTPKHLITATGQRVTLRCSPRSGDLSVYWYQQSLDQGLQFLIQYYNGEERAKGNILERFSAQQFPDLHSELNLSSLELGDSALYFCASSDPGRVPSGANVLTFGAGSRLTVL.

Only a few counts were recorded for this clonotype. This rearrangement joins TRBV5-6 to TRBJ1-4; 8 bases agree with TRBD1. Germline trimming cut 7 bases from V and 0 bases from J; bases unmatched to any gene: 11. Germline CDR1 SGHDT, CDR2 YYEEEE. This CDR3 is 17 amino acids long. CDR3 DNA sequence: TGTGCCAGCGTCGACAGGGGAAGGGGAGCAACTAATGAAAAACTGTTTTTT. It translates to CASVDRGRGATNEKLFF.

The gene calls are TRBV5-1 and TRBJ2-2; TRBD2 matches at 9 bases. Germline V gives CDR1 SGHRS, CDR2 YFSETQ. The CDR3 spans 16 residues. V was clipped by 3 bases and J by 2 bases; unmatched bases: 5. CDR3 sequence reads: CASSSGTSTNTGELFF. CDR3 DNA sequence: TGCGCCAGCAGCTCGGGGACTAGCACCAACACCGGGGAGCTGTTTTTT.

There are many counts of this clonotype. The gene calls are TRBV2 and TRBJ2-7; 8 bases are shared with TRBD2. The CDR3 sequence is 14 residues long. V trimming: 11 bases; J trimming: 5 bases; junction bases outside the gene matches: 14. The germline V gene has CDR1 SNHLY and CDR2 FYNNEI. The CDR3, as DNA: TGTGCCTCTCCCCCGGGACTAGAAATCCACGAGCAGTACTTC. It encodes CASPPGLEIHEQYF.

At least ten counts were recorded for this clonotype. V and J are TRBV10-3 and TRBJ2-5, with D unresolved. Germline V gives CDR1 ENHRY, CDR2 SYGVKD. V was cut by 4 bases and J by 3 bases, with 6 bases left in between. This CDR3 comprises 12 residues. The CDR3 region is CAISAQEETQYF. For the CDR3, the DNA is TGTGCCATCAGTGCTCAGGAAGAGACCCAGTACTTC.